The 29 T cell receptor beta chains below all came from one sample that was sequenced in a study of OX40 agonist ivuxolimab in advanced cancers. The data were produced by immunoSEQ multiplex PCR, yet TCRdb's version contains in-frame clones alone and is incomplete. Of about 68,000 clones listed, about 84% are singletons. Sequenced here: CD4+ or CD8+ T cells sorted from blood, sampled in a trial of the OX40 agonist ivuxolimab. These receptors came from an adult with an advanced solid tumor such as melanoma, head and neck, liver or kidney cancer.

The J gene is TRBJ1-1, the V gene TRBV6-5, with a possible D match to TRBD1 (6 bases). V was pared by 7 bases and J by 3 bases, with 9 bases between. This CDR3 has 12 residues. Germline V gives CDR1 MNHEY, CDR2 SVGAGI. The CDR3 coding sequence is TGTGCCAGCATCGGGACACACACTGAAGCTTTCTTT. This sequence encodes CASIGTHTEAFF.

The rearrangement links TRBV12-5 to TRBJ2-5; D is unclear. V lost 0 bases and J lost 7, with 9 bases in between. The CDR3 sequence is 13 residues long. The germline V gene encodes CDR1 LGHNT and CDR2 FRNRAP. CDR3 bases: TGTGCTAGTGGTTTGGTAACCCCCGGGACCCAGTACTTC. As protein: CASGLVTPGTQYF. The complete variable domain, with remaining parts taken from reference TRBV12-5 and TRBJ2-5, reads DARVTQTPRHKVTEMGQEVTMRCQPILGHNTVFWYRQTMMQGLELLAYFRNRAPLDDSGMPKDRFSAEMPDATLATLKIQPSEPRDSAVYFCASGLVTPGTQYFGPGTRLLVL.

This clone appeared a single time. Its ends do not fully match the called genes, so a read error is possible. The chain carries TRBV6-5 and TRBJ2-1; 7 bases line up with TRBD2. This CDR3 comprises 13 residues. Germline V gene lookup returns CDR1 MNHEY and CDR2 SVGAGI. The CDR3 DNA reads as TGTGTCAGCAGTGCGCGGGGGAGTGGTGAGCAGTTCTTC. This encodes CVSSARGSGEQFF.

CDR3 bases: TGTGCCAGCAGCGGAACCAGGCACCCCTGGTCCAATGAGCAGTTCTTC. Encoded protein: CASSGTRHPWSNEQFF. The chain joins TRBV9 to TRBJ2-1; D is ambiguous. Germline values: CDR1 SGDLS, CDR2 YYNGEE. Trimming pared 3 bases from V and 6 bases from J, leaving 19 bases between. The CDR3 length is 16 residues.

This clone is a singleton in its sample. The V and J genes are TRBV7-9 and TRBJ2-3; no clear D. Germline V lookup: CDR1 SEHNR, CDR2 FQNEAQ (reference sequence). The CDR3 has 10 residues. CDR3 sequence (DNA): TGTGTAGTTAGCACAGATACGCAGTATTTT. Translation: CVVSTDTQYF.

This chain connects TRBV5-4 to TRBJ2-6; TRBD1 matches 10 bases. In germline, CDR1 is SGHNT, CDR2 YYREEE (reference sequence). V lost 4 bases to trimming and J lost 0 bases; unmatched junction nucleotides: 4. This CDR3 has 17 amino acids. The CDR3 bases are TGTGCCAGCAGCCCGGGACAGGGGCGCTCTGGGGCCAACGTCCTGACTTTC. The encoded protein is CASSPGQGRSGANVLTF.

The genes are TRBV20-1 and TRBJ2-7, with D tentatively TRBD1 (6 bases). The CDR3 has 11 amino acids. V was cut by 6 bases and J by 5 bases, with 11 bases left in between. In germline, CDR1 is DFQATT, CDR2 SNEGSKA (reference sequence). The CDR3 loop is CSASQGNEQYF. CDR3 in DNA: TGCAGTGCGAGCCAGGGGAACGAGCAGTACTTC.

The chain joins TRBV6-1 to TRBJ2-4; D uncertain. The germline gives CDR1 MNHNS, CDR2 SASEGT. This CDR3 has 13 amino acids. With 6 bases removed from V and 0 bases from J, the gap between germline ends came to 6 bases. The CDR3: CASRPVAKNIQYF. The DNA of the CDR3 is TGTGCCAGCAGGCCGGTAGCCAAAAACATTCAGTACTTC.

The rearrangement links TRBV14 to TRBJ1-1; TRBD1 aligns across 10 bases. Unmatched junction bases numbered 12, after V lost 6 bases and J lost 5 bases. CDR1 is SGHDN and CDR2 is FVKESK in the germline V gene. The CDR3 has 16 amino acids. The CDR3 DNA sequence: TGTGCCAGCAGGCCGGGACAGGGGACTTGGGGGACTGAAGCTTTCTTT. Protein: CASRPGQGTWGTEAFF.

V is TRBV7-8 and J is TRBJ2-3; a weak D match, TRBD2 (6 bases). Trimming shortened V by 1 base and J by 0 bases, and 8 bases separated the two germline ends. The CDR3 sequence is 15 residues long. CDR1 and CDR2 (germline): SGHVS, FQNEAQ. The CDR3 reads CASSLEGTSTDTQYF. CDR3 coding DNA: TGTGCCAGCAGCTTAGAGGGGACTAGCACAGATACGCAGTATTTT.

This chain joins TRBV5-1 and TRBJ1-5; D uncertain. The CDR3 spans 14 residues. Trimming took off 0 bases at V and 3 bases at J, with 7 bases between the two ends. From germline, CDR1 is SGHRS and CDR2 YFSETQ. Written as DNA, the CDR3 is TGCGCCAGCAGCTTGGAAGGGCTCAATCAGCCCCAGCATTTT. This translates into CASSLEGLNQPQHF.

This chain links TRBV18 with TRBJ1-1; the D is unclear. This CDR3 region has 15 residues. The germline V gene encodes CDR1 KGHSH and CDR2 LQKENI. Trimming pared 6 bases from V and 2 bases from J, leaving 16 bases between. CDR3 sequence (DNA): TGTGCCAGCTCCCAAGCGACGGTCCCAAACACTGAAGCTTTCTTT. This translates into CASSQATVPNTEAFF. Filled out from reference TRBV18 and TRBJ1-1, the complete variable domain reads NAGVMQNPRHLVRRRGQEARLRCSPMKGHSHVYWYRQLPEEGLKFMVYLQKENIIDESGMPKERFSAEFPKEGPSILRIQQVVRGDSAAYFCASSQATVPNTEAFFGQGTRLTVV.

V is TRBV4-3 and J is TRBJ1-2; maybe TRBD1 (5 bases). Germline V lookup: CDR1 LGHNA, CDR2 YSLEER. The V end lost 0 bases, the J end lost 3 bases, and 17 bases lay between the germline ends. The CDR3 loop spans 17 amino acids. The CDR3 DNA follows: TGCGCCAGCAGCCAAGAATCCGAAGGGAGGGGCGACTATGGCTACACCTTC. It yields the protein CASSQESEGRGDYGYTF.

This clone turned up a few times. The V call is TRBV2, the J call TRBJ2-5, with 11 bases matching TRBD1. V lost 6 bases, J lost 4 bases, and 4 bases stayed unmatched. CDR3 length: 14 amino acids. CDR1 and CDR2 from the germline V gene are SNHLY and FYNNEI. CDR3 in DNA: TGTGCCAGCAGCAGGACAGGGGGCCGAGAGACCCAGTACTTC. Residues: CASSRTGGRETQYF.

V gene TRBV4-1 combines with J gene TRBJ1-5; no firm D call. Germline V lookup: CDR1 MGHRA, CDR2 YSYEKL. This CDR3 has 14 amino acids. The V end was cut by 1 base, the J end by 7 bases, with 11 bases between. CDR3 bases: TGCGCCAGCAGCCAAGTTAGGGTCCGGCAGCCCCAGCATTTT. This translates into CASSQVRVRQPQHF.

The V and J genes are TRBV7-2 and TRBJ1-5; no definite D call. Looked up from germline, CDR1 is SGHTA and CDR2 is FQGNSA. The CDR3 spans 14 residues. V was pared by 1 base and J by 1 base, with 5 bases between. The CDR3 loop reads CASSLERSNQPQHF. The CDR3 DNA is TGTGCCAGCAGCTTAGAACGGAGCAATCAGCCCCAGCATTTT.

J is TRBJ1-1 and V is TRBV11-3, with D perhaps matching TRBD1 (6 bases). The CDR3 consists of 13 residues. Germline V gene sequence: CDR1 SGHNT, CDR2 YENEEA. V was shortened by 5 bases and J by 7 bases, with 14 bases between the two germline ends. CDR3 residues: CASSAGDSNEAFF. In nucleotides, the CDR3 is TGTGCCAGCAGCGCAGGGGATTCGAATGAAGCTTTCTTT.

This clone was counted a single time. The chain links TRBV7-2 to TRBJ2-1; perhaps TRBD2 as D (6 bases). Trimming took off 5 bases at V and 12 bases at J, with 11 bases between the two ends. Looked up from germline, CDR1 is SGHTA and CDR2 is FQGNSA. The CDR3 covers 11 residues. Written as DNA, the CDR3 is TGTGCCAGCAGCGCTAGCGCCTTGCAGTTCTTC. Its translation is CASSASALQFF.

The V and J genes are TRBV5-1 and TRBJ1-3; possibly TRBD1 for D (6 bases). V dropped 4 bases and J dropped 4 bases, with 12 bases sitting between them. This CDR3 comprises 14 residues. The germline V gene has CDR1 SGHRS and CDR2 YFSETQ. The CDR3 loop reads CASSPDRLGNTIYF. The CDR3 DNA follows: TGCGCCAGCAGCCCAGACAGGCTGGGAAACACCATATATTTT.

This clone was seen only a few times. The genes are TRBV5-3 and TRBJ1-2; 7 nucleotides line up with TRBD1. TRBV5-3 is placed among ORFs of uncertain function. The CDR3 is 14 residues long. J gave up 3 bases and V 3 bases, and 5 bases lay outside the gene matches. The CDR3 DNA reads as TGTGCCAGAAGCTGGGGACAGTCCGACTATGGCTACACCTTC. Translation: CARSWGQSDYGYTF.

This rearrangement joins TRBV6-5 to TRBJ1-2; no firm D call. The CDR3 covers 14 residues. V was trimmed by 5 bases and J by 4 bases, leaving 14 bases between them. CDR1 MNHEY and CDR2 SVGAGI come from the germline V gene. CDR3 sequence: CASSPDSITYGYTF. The CDR3 coding sequence is TGTGCCAGCAGTCCGGACTCAATTACCTATGGCTACACCTTC.

The V gene is TRBV19, the J gene TRBJ2-2; no firm D call. The CDR3 covers 11 residues. Germline V gene sequence: CDR1 LNHDA, CDR2 SQIVND (reference sequence). V was cut by 2 bases and J by 5 bases, with 0 bases left in between. The chain's CDR3 is CASSITGELFF. The CDR3 bases are TGTGCCAGTAGTATAACCGGGGAGCTGTTTTTT.

This sequence joins TRBV7-3 and TRBJ2-7; D is uncertain. V shed 2 bases and J shed 7 bases, with 12 bases lying between them. Germline CDR1 and CDR2: SGHTA and FQGTGA. The CDR3 has 13 residues. CDR3 amino acids: CASSLSGRSEQYF. DNA of the CDR3: TGTGCCAGCAGCTTATCCGGCAGGAGTGAGCAGTACTTC. The whole variable domain, filled in from reference TRBV7-3 and TRBJ2-7, reads GAGVSQTPSNKVTEKGKYVELRCDPISGHTALYWYRQSLGQGPEFLIYFQGTGAADDSGLPNDRFFAVRPEGSVSTLKIQRTERGDSAVYLCASSLSGRSEQYFGPGTRLTVT.

This chain joins TRBV18 and TRBJ1-1, with TRBD1 identical over 11 bases. The V and J ends lost 6 bases and 8 bases, in that order; junction bases with no gene match: 5. The CDR3 runs 13 residues. Germline V gene lookup returns CDR1 KGHSH and CDR2 LQKENI. The CDR3 DNA follows: TGTGCCAGCTCGCCCGGGACAGGGGGGGAAGCTTTCTTT. As protein: CASSPGTGGEAFF.

On this clone: An end of the junction does not agree with germline; a read error may underlie this. CDR3 sequence: CASSQETRSYHEQFF. Here the CDR3 DNA reads TGTGCCAGCAGCCAAGAAACACGGTCCTACCATGAGCAGTTCTTC. The V call is TRBV4-2, the J call TRBJ2-1; D is uncertain. The CDR3 extends over 15 amino acids. Germline CDR1 LGHNA, CDR2 YNFKEQ.

The chain joins TRBV7-2 to TRBJ2-5; the match to TRBD2 covers 13 bases. V was clipped by 5 bases and J by 8 bases; unmatched bases: 8. Germline CDR1 is SGHTA and CDR2 is FQGNSA. The CDR3 length is 15 residues. CDR3 in DNA: TGTGCCAGCAGCCTACAAAGGACTAGCGGGGGTACCCAGTACTTC. It yields the protein CASSLQRTSGGTQYF.

The chain recombines TRBV7-2 with TRBJ1-1; 9 bases align to TRBD1. The CDR3 covers 16 residues. The junction had 14 bases not matched to a gene; V was cut back by 5 bases and J by 7 bases. Germline CDR1 and CDR2: SGHTA and FQGNSA. This CDR3 reads CASSIFPGQGSGEAFF. In nucleotides, the CDR3 is TGTGCCAGCAGCATCTTCCCGGGACAGGGCTCGGGTGAAGCTTTCTTT.

The V and J genes are TRBV18 and TRBJ2-3; TRBD2 might be the D (6 bases). Germline V gene data show CDR1 as KGHSH and CDR2 as LQKENI. Trimming took off 2 bases at V and 6 bases at J, with 24 bases between the two ends. This CDR3 is 18 amino acids long. CDR3 bases: TGTGCCAGCTCACCAAACCCCGTCGGGGCGGGGACCTTGGATACGCAGTATTTT. Amino acid sequence: CASSPNPVGAGTLDTQYF.

The J gene is TRBJ2-7, the V gene TRBV4-1; 9 bases are shared with TRBD1. CDR3 length: 15 residues. Germline lookup yields CDR1 MGHRA and CDR2 YSYEKL. Unmatched junction bases numbered 8, after V lost 6 bases and J lost 2 bases. The CDR3 bases are TGCGCCAGCAGAACTCAGACAGGGGGTACCTACGAGCAGTACTTC. Translating gives CASRTQTGGTYEQYF.